The T cell receptor beta chain under discussion was sequenced for a study of beta chain features in type 1 diabetes. Study overall: Healthy donors resembled patients in age, gender and cell yields. Study-wide findings and caveats: Insertions were fewer and deletions more numerous at VDJ junctions in type 1 diabetes patients. A PCR bias possibly favoring shorter templates would apply equally to patients and controls. Across all four CD4+ subsets, people with type 1 diabetes showed modestly shorter TCRB CDR3s.

This clone appeared a few times. Its specificity is unknown. Germline CDR1 and CDR2: LGHNA and YSLEER. The CDR3 has 14 amino acids. Trimming stripped 4 bases from V and 1 base from J, with 11 bases between. Every isolated RNA sample was fully reverse transcribed, so sequencing captured expressed TCRB transcripts. Some clones are missing from TCRdb's copy, which holds only in-frame ones; the method was immunoSEQ multiplex PCR. This table has 600,000 to 700,000 clones, around 11% appearing once. The sample consisted of naive CD4+ T cells from blood. The chain is built from TRBV4-3 and TRBJ2-7, with D maybe TRBD1 (6 bases). The sequence derives from a man in his thirties or forties with type 1 diabetes. The DNA for the CDR3 is TGCGCCAGCAGCCCAGGGGAAGGGTCCTACGAGCAGTACTTC. Its protein is CASSPGEGSYEQYF.